This T cell receptor (beta chain) was obtained from a study of blood T cells in healthy people across ages. Total RNA was extracted at no less than 5.5 micrograms per sample. Next came a second PCR, run for about 7 to 12 cycles, which used a sample-barcoded 5' primer along with a J-beta primer mix. TCRdb re-called the 5' RACE reads through MiXCR, storing one row per CDR3 protein. The sample gives 1.5 million or so distinct CDR3 sequences, approximately 43% of which show up once; around 4% is in the top ten. Trimming pared 0 bases from V and 0 bases from J, leaving 9 bases between. CDR1 is MGHRA and CDR2 is YSYEKL in the germline V gene. This CDR3 spans 15 amino acids. As regards this clonotype: The conserved phenylalanine or tryptophan normally closing the CDR3 is absent here, so this likely arose from a read error.

Sequencing used blood. V and J are TRBV4-1 and TRBJ2-7, with no clear D. The source is a woman between 18 and 30 years old in good health. This CDR3 is CASSQDNPGSYEQYY. CDR3 nucleotide sequence: TGCGCCAGCAGCCAAGATAATCCGGGCTCCTACGAGCAGTACTAC.